Below, one T cell receptor (beta chain) is given with its context. This sample is drawn from a study of blood T cell repertoires in COVID-19. Whole-study context: Sources were T cells, B-cell-depleted T cells, or PBMCs; the material itself was cDNA or gDNA.

Libraries were prepared by immunoSEQ multiplex PCR; TCRdb keeps only in-frame clonotypes and omits some of them. The table records 380,000 or so clones, more than 75% of them present only once. The V gene end was trimmed by 0 bases and the J gene end by 4 bases; junction bases not matched to a gene: 9. Germline V gene sequence: CDR1 LGHNA, CDR2 YNFKEQ. CDR3 size: 16 residues. V usage is TRBV4-2 and J usage is TRBJ2-7, with TRBD2 matching over 7 bases. Sequencing was done on a sample of peripheral blood. This receptor was taken from a human donor with acute or convalescent COVID-19. The donor label of this sample is uncertain. CDR3 DNA: TGTGCCAGCAGCCAAGAGGCCCAGCGGGGAGCGTACGAGCAGTACTTC. It specifies CASSQEAQRGAYEQYF.